These T cell receptor beta chains were read from a single sample in a study of human T cells and chemical hapten exposure. TCRdb redid the calling of the RACE reads with MiXCR, one entry per CDR3 protein. The data show over 70,000 distinct CDR3 sequences, with more than 9% seen just once and around 1.4% held by the top ten. The sample was whole blood, taken in connection with sensitization to the hapten diphenylcyclopropenone (DPC). All receptors come from a man between 18 and 35 years old with alopecia areata. Some clones in this sample may be carry-over from other donors' samples. Both conserved end residues are part of each CDR3. Size tells how often a clone was seen (once, few, many) or the class of an expanded clone, and some rows leave it out.

size: few; J: TRBJ2-7; V: TRBV20-1; CDR3: CSANRDRAYEQYF
size: -; J: TRBJ1-5; V: TRBV3-1; CDR3: CAEALTGYNQPQHF
size: many; J: TRBJ1-4; V: TRBV27; CDR3: CASRGIPEKLFF
size: many; J: TRBJ1-5; V: TRBV6-5; CDR3: CASRLQGYSNQPQHF
size: many; J: TRBJ2-1; V: TRBV4-3; CDR3: CASSQDLSGVNEQFF
size: few; J: TRBJ1-2; V: TRBV7-2; CDR3: CASSRNPGQVPGRIGYTF
size: many; J: TRBJ2-7; V: TRBV15; CDR3: CATSRKGTSGGITYEQYF
size: many; J: TRBJ2-3; V: TRBV2; CDR3: CASLKDRGTDTQYF
size: -; J: TRBJ1-2; V: TRBV29-1; CDR3: CSVDGGYGYTF
size: -; J: TRBJ2-2; V: TRBV20-1; CDR3: CSARDMSHTGELFF
size: -; J: TRBJ1-1; V: TRBV20-1; CDR3: CSAPKGSSTEAFF
size: -; J: TRBJ1-1; V: TRBV12-3/TRBV12-4; CDR3: CASSLLSGGNTEAFF
size: few; J: TRBJ1-1; V: TRBV2; CDR3: CASRQHPANTEAFF
size: many; J: TRBJ1-1; V: TRBV20-1; CDR3: CSATDKNTEAFF
size: -; J: TRBJ2-7; V: TRBV3-1; CDR3: CASSQDTGGRVDEQYF
size: -; J: TRBJ2-5; V: TRBV27; CDR3: CASRPRWPGQGTETQYF
size: -; J: TRBJ2-2; V: TRBV28; CDR3: CAGRTGGTGELFF
size: -; J: TRBJ1-1; V: TRBV7-3; CDR3: CASSLTGTDVMNTEAFF
size: many; J: TRBJ2-2; V: TRBV12-3/TRBV12-4; CDR3: CAHTARGVNTGELFF
size: many; J: TRBJ1-2; V: TRBV10-3; CDR3: CAIRADRVDYGYTF
size: many; J: TRBJ2-5; V: TRBV6-2/TRBV6-3; CDR3: CASSPPGDQETQYF
size: -; J: TRBJ1-1; V: TRBV7-2; CDR3: CASSTRQGDAEAFF
size: -; J: TRBJ2-7; V: TRBV29-1; CDR3: CSVAPGQMYEQYF